The present TCR beta chain was sequenced within a study of glioma-infiltrating T cells. This clonotype was seen repeatedly, ten times or more. Its antigen is still unknown. Study-level findings and limits: CDR3 overlap between tissue and blood was very small.

Amplification of TCR alpha and beta CDR3 regions from RNA used iRepertoire nested multiplex PCR. Tissue mRNA or PBMC total RNA, about 85-400 ng, went into one-step reverse transcription and amplification. MiXCR, applied by TCRdb to the multiplex PCR reads, yields one record per CDR3 protein. The sample carries some 130,000 distinct CDR3 sequences, about 25% recorded once. This CDR3 comprises 12 residues. V lost 2 bases and J lost 3, with 4 bases in between. In germline, CDR1 is MNHEY, CDR2 SVGEGT. The receptor's source is a human donor with low-grade glioma or glioblastoma, undergoing nonglioma brain surgery, or in good health (not recorded which). The rearrangement joins TRBV6-2 or TRBV6-3 to TRBJ1-2, with D hard to call. Source material: glioma tissue, nonneoplastic brain tissue, or PBMCs (not recorded which). The CDR3 coding sequence is TGTGCCAGCAGTTACGCCTACTATGGCTACACCTTC. Translating gives CASSYAYYGYTF.